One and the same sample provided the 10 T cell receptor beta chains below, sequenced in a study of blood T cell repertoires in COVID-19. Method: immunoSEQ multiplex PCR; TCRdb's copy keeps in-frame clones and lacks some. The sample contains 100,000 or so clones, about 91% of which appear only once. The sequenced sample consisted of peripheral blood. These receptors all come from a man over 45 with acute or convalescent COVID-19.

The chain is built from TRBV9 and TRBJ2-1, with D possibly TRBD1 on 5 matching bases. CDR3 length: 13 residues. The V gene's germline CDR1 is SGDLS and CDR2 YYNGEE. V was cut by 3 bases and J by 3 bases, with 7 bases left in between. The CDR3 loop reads CASSGTHYNEQFF. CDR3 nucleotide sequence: TGTGCCAGCAGCGGGACACACTACAATGAGCAGTTCTTC.

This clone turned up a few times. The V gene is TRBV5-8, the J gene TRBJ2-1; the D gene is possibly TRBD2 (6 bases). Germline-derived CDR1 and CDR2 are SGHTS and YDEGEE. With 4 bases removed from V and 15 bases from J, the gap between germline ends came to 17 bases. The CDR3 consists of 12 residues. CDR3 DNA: TGTGCCAGCAGCCGGCGGGGCACCCCGGGGTTCTTC. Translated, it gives CASSRRGTPGFF.

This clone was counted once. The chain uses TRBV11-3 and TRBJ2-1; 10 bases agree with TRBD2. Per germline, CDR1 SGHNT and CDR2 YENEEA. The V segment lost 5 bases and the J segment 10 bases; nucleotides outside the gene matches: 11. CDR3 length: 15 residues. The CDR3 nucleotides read TGTGCCAGCAGCCCAAGGGGAAGCGGGGGGGTAGAGCAGTTCTTC. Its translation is CASSPRGSGGVEQFF.

The CDR3 nucleotides read TGTGCCAGCAGCTCCAGGGTTGAAGCTTTCTTT. Translating it yields CASSSRVEAFF. The chain links TRBV5-8 to TRBJ1-1, with D possibly TRBD1 on 5 matching bases. CDR3 length: 11 amino acids. V lost 3 bases to trimming and J lost 7 bases, with 7 bases between them. The germline V gene encodes CDR1 SGHTS and CDR2 YDEGEE.

For the CDR3, the DNA is TGTGCCAGCAGTCGAGGCCGACAGGGGAACACCGGGGAGCTGTTTTTT. It codes for CASSRGRQGNTGELFF. The chain joins TRBV6-6 to TRBJ2-2, with TRBD1 identical over 7 bases. This CDR3 contains 16 residues. The V segment lost 5 bases and the J segment 1 base; nucleotides outside the gene matches: 7. CDR1 and CDR2 (germline): MNHNY, SVGAGI (reference sequence).

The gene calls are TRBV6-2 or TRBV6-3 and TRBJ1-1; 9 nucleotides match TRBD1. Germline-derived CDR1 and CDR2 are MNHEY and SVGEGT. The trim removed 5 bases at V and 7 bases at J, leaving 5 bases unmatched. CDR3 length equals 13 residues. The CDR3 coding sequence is TGTGCCAGCAGTACAGGGGGCCGGGGTGAAGCTTTCTTT. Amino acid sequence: CASSTGGRGEAFF.

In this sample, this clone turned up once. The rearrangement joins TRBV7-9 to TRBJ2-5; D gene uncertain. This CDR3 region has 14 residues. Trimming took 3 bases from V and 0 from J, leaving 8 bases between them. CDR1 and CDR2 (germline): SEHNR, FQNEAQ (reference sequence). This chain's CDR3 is CASSFGQDQETQYF. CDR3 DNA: TGTGCCAGCAGCTTCGGCCAGGACCAAGAGACCCAGTACTTC.

CDR3 residues: CASSLGQAYGYTF. CDR3 nucleotide sequence: TGTGCCAGCAGTTTAGGGCAGGCCTATGGCTACACCTTC. The chain recombines TRBV12-3 or TRBV12-4 with TRBJ1-2; D not resolved. CDR3 length: 13 residues. The V and J ends lost 1 base and 4 bases respectively, with 7 bases between them.

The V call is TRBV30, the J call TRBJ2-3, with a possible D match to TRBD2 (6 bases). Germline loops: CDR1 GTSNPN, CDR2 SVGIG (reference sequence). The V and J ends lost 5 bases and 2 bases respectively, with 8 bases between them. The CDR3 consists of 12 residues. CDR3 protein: CAWGTYTDTQYF. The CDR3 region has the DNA TGTGCCTGGGGGACTTACACAGATACGCAGTATTTT.

The CDR3 DNA is TGTGCCAGCAGCCAAGGGACAGGGGTTGAGACGGAAGCTTTCTTT. Translating gives CASSQGTGVETEAFF. The chain joins TRBV4-2 to TRBJ1-1; 9 bases map to TRBD1. From germline, CDR1 is LGHNA and CDR2 YNFKEQ. Trimming took 1 base from V and 8 from J; bases not matched to a gene: 8. This CDR3 region has 15 residues.